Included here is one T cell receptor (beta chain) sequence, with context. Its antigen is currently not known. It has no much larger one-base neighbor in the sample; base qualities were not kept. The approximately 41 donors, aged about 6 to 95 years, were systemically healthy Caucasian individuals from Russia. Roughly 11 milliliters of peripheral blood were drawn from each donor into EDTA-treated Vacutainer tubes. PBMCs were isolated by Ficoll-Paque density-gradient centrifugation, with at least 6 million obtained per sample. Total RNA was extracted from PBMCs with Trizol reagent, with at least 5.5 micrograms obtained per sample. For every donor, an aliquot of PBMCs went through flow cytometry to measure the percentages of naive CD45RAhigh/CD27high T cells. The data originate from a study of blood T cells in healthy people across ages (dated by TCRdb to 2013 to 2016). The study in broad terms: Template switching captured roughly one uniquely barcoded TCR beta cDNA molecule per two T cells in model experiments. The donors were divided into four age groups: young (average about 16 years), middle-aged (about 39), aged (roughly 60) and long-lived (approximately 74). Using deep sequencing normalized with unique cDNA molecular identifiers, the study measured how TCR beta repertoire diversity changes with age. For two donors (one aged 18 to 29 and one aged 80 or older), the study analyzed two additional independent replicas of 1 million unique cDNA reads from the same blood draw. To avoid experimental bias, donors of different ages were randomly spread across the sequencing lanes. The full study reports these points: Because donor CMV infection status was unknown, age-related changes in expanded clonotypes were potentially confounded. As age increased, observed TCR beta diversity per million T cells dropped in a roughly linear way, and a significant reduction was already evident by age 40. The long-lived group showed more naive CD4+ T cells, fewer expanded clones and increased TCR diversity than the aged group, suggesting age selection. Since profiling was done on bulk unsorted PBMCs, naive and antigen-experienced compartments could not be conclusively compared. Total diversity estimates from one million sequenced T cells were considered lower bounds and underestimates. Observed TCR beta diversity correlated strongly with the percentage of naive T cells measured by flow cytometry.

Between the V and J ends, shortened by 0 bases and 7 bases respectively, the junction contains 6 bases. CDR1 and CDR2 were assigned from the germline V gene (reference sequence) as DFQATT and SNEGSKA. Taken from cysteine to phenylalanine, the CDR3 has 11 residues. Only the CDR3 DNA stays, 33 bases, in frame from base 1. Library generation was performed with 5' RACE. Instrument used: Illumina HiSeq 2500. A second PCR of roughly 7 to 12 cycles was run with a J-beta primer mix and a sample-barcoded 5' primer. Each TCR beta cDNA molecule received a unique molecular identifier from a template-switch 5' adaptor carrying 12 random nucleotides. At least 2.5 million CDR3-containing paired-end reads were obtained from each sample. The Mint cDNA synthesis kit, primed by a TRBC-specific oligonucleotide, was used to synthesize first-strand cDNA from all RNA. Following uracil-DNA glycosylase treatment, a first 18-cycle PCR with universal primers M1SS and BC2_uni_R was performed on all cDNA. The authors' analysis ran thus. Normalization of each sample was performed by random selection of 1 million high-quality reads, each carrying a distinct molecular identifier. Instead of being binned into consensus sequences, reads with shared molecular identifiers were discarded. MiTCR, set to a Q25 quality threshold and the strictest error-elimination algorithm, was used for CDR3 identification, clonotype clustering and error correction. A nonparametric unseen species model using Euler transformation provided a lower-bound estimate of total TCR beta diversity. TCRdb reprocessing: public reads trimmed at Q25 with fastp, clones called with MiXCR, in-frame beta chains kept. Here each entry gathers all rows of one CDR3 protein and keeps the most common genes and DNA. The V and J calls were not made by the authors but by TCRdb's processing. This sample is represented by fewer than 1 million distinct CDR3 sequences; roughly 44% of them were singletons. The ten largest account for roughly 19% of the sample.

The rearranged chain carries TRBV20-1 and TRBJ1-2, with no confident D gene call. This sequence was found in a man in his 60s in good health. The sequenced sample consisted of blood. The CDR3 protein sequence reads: CSARELRGYTF. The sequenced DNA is TGCAGTGCTAGAGAACTGCGTGGCTACACCTTC.